Shown below are 22 T cell receptor beta chains from a single sample sequenced in a study of blood T cell repertoires in COVID-19. TCRdb's copy holds only in-frame clones and misses some; the assay was immunoSEQ multiplex PCR. The repertoire holds some 260,000 clones, with about 93% as singletons. Sequencing was carried out using PBMCs or T cells enriched from blood (not recorded which). These receptors all stem from a woman aged 18-35 years who had recovered from COVID-19.

The chain uses TRBV2 and TRBJ2-2; TRBD2 agrees at 7 bases. CDR3 size: 14 residues. The germline gives CDR1 SNHLY, CDR2 FYNNEI. V lost 7 bases, J lost 0 bases, and 2 bases stayed unmatched. The CDR3 DNA reads TGTGCCAGCATGAGCGGGGCGAACACCGGGGAGCTGTTTTTT. Protein sequence: CASMSGANTGELFF.

The chain recombines TRBV6-1 with TRBJ1-1, with D unclear. V was trimmed by 0 bases and J by 1 base, leaving 9 bases between them. From germline, CDR1 is MNHNS and CDR2 SASEGT. The CDR3 has 15 residues. The CDR3 region has the DNA TGTGCCAGCAGTGAAGCTCTGATAGAGAACACTGAAGCTTTCTTT. Its protein product is CASSEALIENTEAFF.

V is TRBV29-1 and J is TRBJ2-7; 10 bases fit TRBD1. The CDR3 extends over 17 amino acids. With 4 bases clipped from V and 4 bases from J, the junction kept 16 bases outside the gene matches. From germline, CDR1 is SQVTM and CDR2 ANQGSEA. DNA for the CDR3: TGCAGCGTTGTAGGCGACGTATTCGGGACAGGGGTTTACGAGCAGTACTTC. Its translation: CSVVGDVFGTGVYEQYF.

The rearrangement joins TRBV3-1 (or the pseudogene TRBV3-2) to TRBJ2-3; TRBD1 matches 9 bases. The CDR3 covers 12 residues. V gave up 4 bases and J gave up 14 bases; unmatched junction bases: 7. Germline V CDR1 and CDR2: LGHDT, YNNKEL (reference sequence). The CDR3 DNA is TGTGCCAGCAGCCTTACAGGGGGCGCTGGGTATTTT. Its translation: CASSLTGGAGYF.

This chain joins TRBV18 and TRBJ1-2; tentative D call: TRBD1 (6 bases). The V end was cut by 2 bases, the J end by 2 bases, with 15 bases between. CDR1 and CDR2 from the germline V gene are KGHSH and LQKENI. The CDR3 has 16 residues. The chain's CDR3 is CASSPAFRGGNYGYTF. CDR3 DNA sequence: TGTGCCAGCTCACCAGCATTCAGGGGAGGGAACTATGGCTACACCTTC.

The chain couples TRBV5-1 to TRBJ2-7; no definite D call. Germline lookup yields CDR1 SGHRS and CDR2 YFSETQ. The ends were cut back, 3 bases at V and 3 bases at J, with 4 bases in the middle. The CDR3 is 11 residues long. The CDR3 DNA sequence: TGCGCCAGCAGCTACGGCTACGAGCAGTACTTC. This sequence encodes CASSYGYEQYF.

V and J are TRBV18 and TRBJ1-1; maybe TRBD1 (5 bases). This CDR3 is built from 13 residues. V was clipped by 5 bases and J by 1 base, with 8 bases between them. Per germline, CDR1 KGHSH and CDR2 LQKENI. The CDR3 spells CASSITGNTEAFF. CDR3 nucleotide sequence: TGTGCCAGCTCAATTACAGGGAACACTGAAGCTTTCTTT.

This chain joins TRBV7-8 and TRBJ1-5; D gene ambiguous. The CDR3 loop spans 13 amino acids. Germline V gene data show CDR1 as SGHVS and CDR2 as FQNEAQ. V dropped 1 base and J dropped 7 bases, with 8 bases sitting between them. The CDR3, as DNA: TGTGCCAGCAGCTTAGGGGTCAGGCAGCCCCAGCATTTT. Protein sequence: CASSLGVRQPQHF.

This chain connects TRBV29-1 to TRBJ2-3, with a tentative D call TRBD2 (6 bases). V lost 4 bases to trimming and J lost 8 bases, with 16 bases between them. The germline CDR1 and CDR2 sequences are SQVTM and ANQGSEA. The CDR3 is 13 residues long. CDR3 protein: CSVAPGEHGTQYF. As DNA, the CDR3 is TGCAGCGTTGCCCCGGGGGAGCATGGTACGCAGTATTTT.

This chain uses TRBV2 with TRBJ1-6, with TRBD1 matching over 9 bases. V dropped 6 bases and J dropped 6; count of bases not matched to a gene: 9. The CDR3 consists of 16 residues. From germline, CDR1 is SNHLY and CDR2 FYNNEI. CDR3 protein: CASSEGTGGFNSPLHF. CDR3 DNA: TGTGCCAGCAGCGAGGGAACAGGGGGCTTTAATTCACCCCTCCACTTT.

The chain uses TRBV28 and TRBJ1-2, with D unresolved. V was cut by 7 bases and J by 5 bases, with 11 bases left in between. The CDR3 runs to 12 residues. Per the germline V gene, CDR1 is MDHEN and CDR2 is SYDVKM. The CDR3 protein is CASNLGSYGYTF. CDR3 nucleotides: TGTGCCAGCAACCTCGGGAGTTATGGCTACACCTTC.

This sequence joins TRBV6-5 and TRBJ2-7; TRBD2 is a possible D gene (5 bases). V gave up 6 bases and J gave up 3 bases, with 18 bases separating them. The germline V gene has CDR1 MNHEY and CDR2 SVGAGI. This CDR3 is built from 15 residues. The CDR3 nucleotides read TGTGCCAGCAGGGAGGCGGGTAACGGTTTCTACGAGCAGTACTTC. Amino acid sequence: CASREAGNGFYEQYF.

This clone was seen only a few times. J is TRBJ1-1 and V is TRBV28, with D possibly TRBD1 on 5 matching bases. CDR3 length: 14 amino acids. From germline, CDR1 is MDHEN and CDR2 SYDVKM. The V end lost 8 bases, the J end lost 0 bases, and 13 bases lay between the germline ends. CDR3 sequence (DNA): TGTGCCAGCTTGAGCTGGGGCATGAACACTGAAGCTTTCTTT. Translated: CASLSWGMNTEAFF.

This sequence joins TRBV20-1 and TRBJ1-2, with TRBD1 matching over 8 bases. The germline CDR1 and CDR2 sequences are DFQATT and SNEGSKA (reference sequence). J gave up 8 bases and V 3 bases, and 8 bases lay outside the gene matches. This CDR3 comprises 13 residues. In DNA form, the CDR3 reads TGCAGTGCTAGTAGGGGACAGGCATTCGGCTACACCTTC. Amino acids: CSASRGQAFGYTF.

The chain recombines TRBV28 with TRBJ1-3; TRBD1 is a possible D gene (5 bases). Looked up from germline, CDR1 is MDHEN and CDR2 is SYDVKM. The CDR3 loop spans 17 amino acids. V shed 2 bases and J shed 0 bases, with 14 bases lying between them. CDR3 coding DNA: TGTGCCAGCAGTTTACCCGGGACTTTCAGCTCTGGAAACACCATATATTTT. It yields the protein CASSLPGTFSSGNTIYF.

The gene calls are TRBV2 and TRBJ1-5; D gene ambiguous. The germline gives CDR1 SNHLY, CDR2 FYNNEI. This CDR3 contains 13 residues. V was shortened by 2 bases and J by 7 bases, with 9 bases between the two germline ends. CDR3 nucleotide sequence: TGTGCCAGCAGTGAATATGGAGGACAGCCCCAGCATTTT. The encoded protein is CASSEYGGQPQHF.

This sequence joins TRBV9 and TRBJ1-1, with 11 bases fitting TRBD1. Germline assignment: CDR1 SGDLS and CDR2 YYNGEE. J lost 5 bases, V lost 4 bases, and 13 bases had no gene match. CDR3 length equals 17 residues. The CDR3 region has the DNA TGTGCCAGCAGCCTCTTGGACAGGGGGCAGGGGAAGACTGAAGCTTTCTTT. As protein: CASSLLDRGQGKTEAFF.

In this sample, this clone turned up a few times. This chain uses TRBV19 with TRBJ1-5, with a possible D match to TRBD1 (5 bases). The V gene lost 6 bases and the J gene lost 0 bases, with 24 bases spanning the gap. This CDR3 is 19 amino acids long. The germline V gene encodes CDR1 LNHDA and CDR2 SQIVND (reference sequence). CDR3 nucleotides: TGTGCCAGTAGGGATAGGGGTAGGGGCAGCTTTAATAGCAATCAGCCCCAGCATTTT. Encoded protein: CASRDRGRGSFNSNQPQHF.

The rearrangement uses TRBV3-1 (or the pseudogene TRBV3-2) and TRBJ1-1; D gene ambiguous. The CDR3 is 12 amino acids. Trimming took off 7 bases at V and 4 bases at J, with 10 bases between the two ends. CDR1 is LGHDT, CDR2 YNNKEL, per germline (reference sequence). Written as DNA, the CDR3 is TGTGCCAGCACCCTTGGCGGCACTGAAGCTTTCTTT. Translated: CASTLGGTEAFF.

The chain combines TRBV5-1 with TRBJ1-2; D is ambiguous. CDR1 and CDR2 (germline): SGHRS, YFSETQ. The germline V and J ends were trimmed by 0 bases and 7 bases, with 13 bases remaining between them. The CDR3 loop spans 14 amino acids. CDR3 in DNA: TGCGCCAGCAGCTTGGATTACCGGGGTACTGGCTACACCTTC. This gives the protein CASSLDYRGTGYTF. The variable domain in full, with the rest retrieved from reference TRBV5-1 and TRBJ1-2, is KAGVTQTPRYLIKTRGQQVTLSCSPISGHRSVSWYQQTPGQGLQFLFEYFSETQRNKGNFPGRFSGRQFSNSRSEMNVSTLELGDSALYLCASSLDYRGTGYTFGSGTRLTVV.

The chain links TRBV28 to TRBJ2-7; 8 bases match TRBD1. CDR1 is MDHEN and CDR2 is SYDVKM in the germline V gene. This CDR3 is built from 15 residues. V gave up 6 bases and J gave up 5 bases; unmatched junction bases: 12. The DNA of the CDR3 is TGTGCCAGCAGAACAGCCCGGACAGGGCGGGACGAGCAGTACTTC. Translating it yields CASRTARTGRDEQYF.

V is TRBV18 and J is TRBJ2-7; TRBD1 matches 7 bases. Germline-derived CDR1 and CDR2 are KGHSH and LQKENI. The ends lost 3 bases at V and 3 bases at J; junction bases unmatched: 11. The CDR3 runs to 16 residues. CDR3 nucleotides: TGTGCCAGCTCACCCCGATCAGACAGGGCAGTCTACGAGCAGTACTTC. Protein product: CASSPRSDRAVYEQYF.